The next 17 T cell receptor beta chains were all read from a single sample in a study of HIV-infected children after antiretroviral therapy interruption. Unique molecular identifiers were included in an RNA-based 3' RACE TCR library. Each CDR3 protein is one row after TCRdb ran MiXCR on the 3' RACE reads. The table has about 37,000 distinct CDR3 sequences, about 7% seen once. The treatment was: PENTA 11 planned treatment interruption arm or continuous ART arm. The source material was CD45RA+ CD4+ T cells from PBMCs, pooled from several time points, sampled from a donor given antiretroviral therapy, either interrupted or continuous. Subset noted: naive CD4+ CD45RA+ CD45RO- T cells. The receptor set was obtained from a pool of human donors with HIV.

This clonotype has a count of ten or more. The chain recombines TRBV5-1 with TRBJ2-1, with D possibly being TRBD1 (6 bases). This CDR3 is built from 16 residues. Trimming stripped 0 bases from V and 3 bases from J, with 13 bases between. The germline V gene encodes CDR1 SGHRS and CDR2 YFSETQ. CDR3 nucleotide sequence: TGCGCCAGCAGCTTGGCCTCAGGGGTTAACTACAATGAGCAGTTCTTC. Its translation is CASSLASGVNYNEQFF.

The V call is TRBV9, the J call TRBJ1-1; D might be TRBD1 (5 bases). CDR1 SGDLS and CDR2 YYNGEE come from the germline V gene. This CDR3 has 14 residues. Trimming left V 3 bases short and J 1 base short, with 10 bases between. CDR3 bases: TGTGCCAGCAGCGGAGGGGTACGGAACACTGAAGCTTTCTTT. It is translated as CASSGGVRNTEAFF. Combining the CDR3 with reference TRBV9 and TRBJ1-1 gives the whole variable domain DSGVTQTPKHLITATGQRVTLRCSPRSGDLSVYWYQQSLDQGLQFLIQYYNGEERAKGNILERFSAQQFPDLHSELNLSSLELGDSALYFCASSGGVRNTEAFFGQGTRLTVV.

J is TRBJ1-6 and V is TRBV7-2; TRBD1 might be the D (6 bases). CDR3 length: 13 residues. V was trimmed by 6 bases and J by 7 bases, leaving 10 bases between them. The V gene's germline CDR1 is SGHTA and CDR2 FQGNSA. CDR3 protein: CASSYRENSPLHF. DNA for the CDR3: TGTGCCAGCAGTTACAGGGAGAATTCACCCCTCCACTTT. The full variable domain, in which reference TRBV7-2 and TRBJ1-6 provide the parts outside the CDR3, is GAGVSQSPSNKVTEKGKDVELRCDPISGHTALYWYRQSLGQGLEFLIYFQGNSAPDKSGLPSDRFSAERTGGSVSTLTIQRTQQEDSAVYLCASSYRENSPLHFGNGTRLTVT.

The table lists this clonotype with many counts. V usage is TRBV29-1 and J usage is TRBJ2-1; 9 bases match TRBD2. Losses at the gene ends were 7 bases for V and 6 bases for J; bases not matched to a gene: 7. CDR1 and CDR2 (germline): SQVTM, ANQGSEA. The CDR3 length is 13 residues. The CDR3 region is CSALAGGLNEQFF. As DNA, the CDR3 is TGCAGCGCCTTGGCGGGAGGGCTCAATGAGCAGTTCTTC.

This clonotype was detected many times. This sequence joins TRBV6-5 and TRBJ2-3; 8 bases fit TRBD1. CDR1 and CDR2 (germline): MNHEY, SVGAGI. Trimming at V came to 5 bases and at J to 4 bases, leaving 11 bases not matched to a gene. The CDR3 is 16 residues long. The CDR3 region has the DNA TGTGCCAGCAGTACCTCTTCAGGGGGCGGCCCAGATACGCAGTATTTT. Translation gives CASSTSSGGGPDTQYF.

At least ten counts were recorded for this clonotype. This chain uses TRBV10-2 with TRBJ2-7; D not resolved. Trimming removed 4 bases at V and 4 bases at J, with 17 bases between. Germline V gene lookup returns CDR1 WSHSY and CDR2 SAAADI. CDR3 length: 15 amino acids. The CDR3 nucleotides are TGCGCCAGCAGTGTCCTCCTAGGACGGATTTACGAGCAGTACTTC. This sequence encodes CASSVLLGRIYEQYF.

This clonotype showed up many times. This chain connects TRBV6-5 to TRBJ1-3; D not certain. Germline V gives CDR1 MNHEY, CDR2 SVGAGI. The ends were cut back, 6 bases at V and 0 bases at J, with 9 bases in the middle. CDR3 length: 14 residues. CDR3 in amino acids: CASRHDNSGNTIYF. DNA for the CDR3: TGTGCCAGCAGACACGACAACTCTGGAAACACCATATATTTT.

The genes are TRBV6-5 and TRBJ2-3; D is possibly TRBD1 or TRBD2 (6 bases each). This CDR3 comprises 16 residues. The V and J ends lost 2 bases and 4 bases respectively, with 16 bases between them. Germline assignment: CDR1 MNHEY and CDR2 SVGAGI. The CDR3 here is CASSYPHDRRADTQYF. Written as DNA, the CDR3 is TGTGCCAGCAGTTACCCGCACGACAGGAGGGCAGATACGCAGTATTTT.

This chain connects TRBV20-1 to TRBJ2-3, with D uncertain. V was trimmed by 0 bases and J by 1 base, leaving 11 bases between them. Looked up from germline, CDR1 is DFQATT and CDR2 is SNEGSKA (reference sequence). The CDR3 spans 15 residues. CDR3 sequence: CSARDPRPGTDTQYF. DNA of the CDR3: TGCAGTGCTAGAGATCCCAGGCCCGGCACAGATACGCAGTATTTT.

This clonotype was picked up many times. V is TRBV9 and J is TRBJ1-1; no clear D. The V end lost 0 bases, the J end lost 2 bases, and 14 bases lay between the germline ends. The V gene's germline CDR1 is SGDLS and CDR2 YYNGEE. The CDR3 is 16 amino acids. The DNA of the CDR3 is TGTGCCAGCAGCGTAGAATCTTCGATTTACAACACTGAAGCTTTCTTT. Translating it yields CASSVESSIYNTEAFF.

The chain links TRBV11-2 to TRBJ1-6; D not resolved. This CDR3 has 16 amino acids. The V and J ends lost 2 bases and 7 bases respectively, with 15 bases between them. Germline V gene data show CDR1 as SGHAT and CDR2 as FQNNGV. CDR3 nucleotide sequence: TGTGCCAGCAGCTTAATCTGGGATCAGAGAAATTCACCCCTCCACTTT. Residues: CASSLIWDQRNSPLHF.

This clonotype was seen repeatedly, ten times or more. The chain couples TRBV28 to TRBJ2-5; D remains ambiguous. The CDR3 loop spans 14 amino acids. Trimming pared 4 bases from V and 5 bases from J, leaving 14 bases between. Germline values: CDR1 MDHEN, CDR2 SYDVKM. CDR3 DNA sequence: TGTGCCAGCAGTTCCCGTGTCCCAGCCGAGACCCAGTACTTC. Protein: CASSSRVPAETQYF.

This clonotype showed up just a few times. V is TRBV19 and J is TRBJ2-6, with 9 bases matching TRBD1. This CDR3 region has 15 residues. CDR1 is LNHDA and CDR2 is SQIVND in the germline V gene (reference sequence). Trimming took 9 bases from V and 0 from J; bases not matched to a gene: 3. CDR3 loop: CASGQGFSGANVLTF. CDR3 DNA: TGTGCCAGCGGACAGGGGTTCTCTGGGGCCAACGTCCTGACTTTC.

The rearrangement joins TRBV5-4 to TRBJ1-1; the D is unclear. V lost 4 bases and J 4 bases, leaving 11 bases between the germline ends. Per the germline V gene, CDR1 is SGHNT and CDR2 is YYREEE (reference sequence). This CDR3 is built from 13 residues. This CDR3 is CASSPGLRTEAFF. The CDR3, as DNA: TGTGCCAGCAGCCCTGGTCTCCGCACTGAAGCTTTCTTT.

This clonotype appeared many times. This chain joins TRBV4-1 and TRBJ2-1; 8 bases line up with TRBD2. From germline, CDR1 is MGHRA and CDR2 YSYEKL. This CDR3 is 16 amino acids long. J lost 7 bases, V lost 1 base, and 9 bases had no gene match. The CDR3 reads CASSQVTSGRGNEQFF. As DNA, the CDR3 is TGCGCCAGCAGCCAAGTTACCAGCGGGAGAGGGAATGAGCAGTTCTTC.

This chain links TRBV19 with TRBJ2-7; D gene unclear. CDR1 and CDR2 from the germline V gene are LNHDA and SQIVND (reference sequence). The CDR3 consists of 17 residues. V was clipped by 3 bases and J by 2 bases, with 20 bases between them. The CDR3 reads CASSIGGLVPPAYEQYF. CDR3 in DNA: TGTGCCAGTAGTATCGGTGGGCTAGTGCCGCCAGCCTACGAGCAGTACTTC.

The chain uses TRBV11-2 and TRBJ1-6; D remains ambiguous. There are 14 residues in the CDR3. Germline V gene sequence: CDR1 SGHAT, CDR2 FQNNGV. V lost 3 bases and J 0 bases, leaving 3 bases between the germline ends. Here the CDR3 reads CASSFSSYNSPLHF. As DNA, the CDR3 is TGTGCCAGCAGCTTCAGCTCCTATAATTCACCCCTCCACTTT.